Shown below are 27 T cell receptor beta chains from a single sample sequenced in a study of tumor-infiltrating lymphocytes in primary liver carcinoma. Starting material for RNA and DNA co-extraction consisted of about 19-32 mg of unsorted bulk tissue. Synthesis of TCR beta cDNA was carried out from 450 to 650 ng total RNA with a constant-region primer. Generation of the TCR beta libraries relied on three nested multiplex PCR rounds using slightly modified ARM-PCR. Both of the initial two PCR rounds ran for nine to eleven cycles and employed TRBV1-TRBV30 forward primers alongside a C-beta reverse primer. Using its own MiXCR run on the multiplex PCR reads, TCRdb lists one record per CDR3 protein. This table has approximately 73,000 distinct CDR3 sequences, 65% to 75% appearing once. The sample taken for sequencing was liver tumor tissue from sampling region 4. Described subset: tumor region T4, right-lateral pole. The source is a woman in her fifties or sixties with primary liver carcinoma and hepatitis B virus infection.

This clonotype has ten or more counts. It is likely a read error, because the conserved phenylalanine at the end of the CDR3 is missing. This sequence joins TRBV11-1 and TRBJ2-7, with a possible D match to TRBD2 (5 bases). Germline CDR1 and CDR2: SGHAT and FQDESV (reference sequence). With 7 bases removed from V and 0 bases from J, the gap between germline ends came to 13 bases. This CDR3 spans 14 amino acids. CDR3 sequence reads: CASKSAGSSYEQYS. The DNA for the CDR3 is TGTGCCAGCAAGTCGGCGGGTAGCTCCTACGAGCAGTACTCC.

The chain couples TRBV12-3 or TRBV12-4 to TRBJ2-1, with D possibly being TRBD2 (6 bases). This CDR3 is 18 amino acids long. V lost 3 bases and J 1 base, leaving 19 bases between the germline ends. The CDR3: CASSLEWEDRRSYNEQFF. CDR3 DNA sequence: TGTGCCAGCAGTTTGGAGTGGGAGGACCGCCGATCCTACAATGAGCAGTTCTTC.

Concerning this clonotype itself: This may arise from a read error, as a much more abundant clone is one base away. The rearrangement uses TRBV5-5 and TRBJ1-3; unclear D gene. The CDR3 has 14 residues. Germline CDR1 is SGHKS and CDR2 is YYEKEE (reference sequence). The DNA of the CDR3 is TGTGACAGCAGCTTTGAGGCAGCGGGAAACACCATATATTTT. This codes for CDSSFEAAGNTIYF.

With regard to this clonotype: The CDR3 carries no conserved terminal phenylalanine or tryptophan, so it likely arises from a read error. The DNA is left out, because the CDR3 cannot be placed on it with certainty; the CDR3 is given as TCRdb lists it. V gene TRBV11-2 combines with J gene TRBJ2-5. Germline assignment: CDR1 SGHAT and CDR2 FQNNGV. Counting both end residues, the CDR3 totals 15 amino acids. The CDR3 loop reads CASGSRRGYQETQYL.

With regard to this clonotype: At one end the junction does not follow the germline gene, possibly because of a read error. The chain recombines TRBV11-2 with TRBJ2-4, with D hard to call. Looked up from germline, CDR1 is SGHAT and CDR2 is FQNNGV. The CDR3 extends over 15 amino acids. The CDR3 loop is CASSLEGLANNIQYF. The DNA for the CDR3 is TGTGCCAGCAGCTTAGAAGGATTAGCCAACAACATACAGTACTTC.

A note on this clonotype: A read error is likely, as this CDR3 ends without the conserved phenylalanine or tryptophan. V is TRBV6-1 and J is TRBJ1-6, with 7 bases aligning to TRBD1. CDR3 size: 15 residues. The V gene's germline CDR1 is MNHNS and CDR2 SASEGT. CDR3 nucleotides: TGTGCCAGCAGGAAGGACAGGTCCTATAATTCATCCCTCCACCTT. Its protein product is CASRKDRSYNSSLHL.

This clonotype has a count of ten or more. The J gene is TRBJ2-3, the V gene TRBV28; 8 bases are a match to TRBD2. Germline trimming cut 9 bases from V and 2 bases from J; bases unmatched to any gene: 10. The CDR3 contains 15 residues. CDR1 and CDR2 (germline): MDHEN, SYDVKM. CDR3 residues: CASGDWREVTDTQYF. CDR3 nucleotide sequence: TGTGCCAGTGGGGACTGGCGGGAGGTCACAGATACGCAGTATTTT.

Comments on this clonotype: At one of its ends the junction is not consistent with the germline gene, which may arise from a read error. J is TRBJ2-1 and V is TRBV6-5; 10 bases align to TRBD2. CDR1 and CDR2 from the germline V gene are MNHEY and SVGAGI. The CDR3 extends over 16 amino acids. CDR3 amino acids: CASNYSTSGISVEQFF. The DNA for the CDR3 is TGTGCCAGCAATTACTCAACTAGCGGGATTTCAGTGGAGCAGTTCTTC.

J is TRBJ2-1 and V is TRBV6-1; possibly TRBD2 for D (5 bases). The CDR3 runs to 15 residues. Germline V CDR1 and CDR2: MNHNS, SASEGT. V lost 8 bases and J lost 3, with 17 bases in between. The DNA of the CDR3 is TGTGCCAGCTGTCGAGAGGCGGGTGACTACAATGAGCAGTTCTTC. Its translation: CASCREAGDYNEQFF.

Notes on this clonotype: At one end, the junction sequence differs from germline, possibly due to a read error. CDR3 amino acids: CVSSPRLAGGPRIKSIRYF. Written as DNA, the CDR3 is TGTGTCAGCAGCCCTCGACTAGCGGGAGGGCCTCGGATAAAAAGCATTCGGTACTTC. The V gene is TRBV11-2, the J gene TRBJ2-4, with 14 bases that match TRBD2. In germline, CDR1 is SGHAT, CDR2 FQNNGV. The CDR3 is 19 amino acids.

The count of this clonotype is one. A junction end diverges from the germline sequence, so it may reflect a read error. The chain carries TRBV6-1 and TRBJ1-5; 7 nucleotides align to TRBD1. This CDR3 is 14 amino acids long. CDR1 and CDR2 (germline): MNHNS, SASEGT. This CDR3 is CACSRTGGNQPHHF. The DNA of the CDR3 is TGTGCCTGCAGCAGGACAGGCGGCAATCAGCCCCACCATTTT.

At least ten counts were recorded for this clonotype. The rearrangement joins TRBV14 to TRBJ2-2, with TRBD1 matching 10 bases. CDR3 length: 18 residues. With V trimmed by 2 bases and J by 4 bases, 10 bases remained unmatched. In germline, CDR1 is SGHDN, CDR2 FVKESK. This chain's CDR3 is CASSQSRWGTGVTGELFF. CDR3 sequence (DNA): TGTGCCAGCAGCCAAAGCCGGTGGGGGACAGGGGTCACCGGGGAGCTGTTTTTT. The full variable domain, rest sourced from reference TRBV14 and TRBJ2-2, is EAGVTQFPSHSVIEKGQTVTLRCDPISGHDNLYWYRRVMGKEIKFLLHFVKESKQDESGMPNNRFLAERTGGTYSTLKVQPAELEDSGVYFCASSQSRWGTGVTGELFFGEGSRLTVL.

This clonotype was detected many times. The gene calls are TRBV12-3 or TRBV12-4 and TRBJ1-2, with D perhaps TRBD1 (5 bases). The CDR3 has 12 residues. Trimming shortened V by 7 bases and J by 4 bases, and 10 bases separated the two germline ends. The CDR3 loop reads CASTGDGYGYTF. DNA for the CDR3: TGTGCCAGCACCGGGGACGGCTATGGCTACACCTTC.

For this clonotype: One end of the junction fails to match germline, which may point to a read error. V usage is TRBV11-1 and J usage is TRBJ2-1, with D perhaps being TRBD1 or TRBD2 (5 bases each). CDR1 and CDR2 (germline): SGHAT, FQDESV (reference sequence). The length of the CDR3 is 15 residues. The CDR3 loop reads CASNLEGTTYNEQSF. The CDR3 DNA reads TGTGCCAGCAACTTAGAGGGGACGACCTACAATGAGCAGTCCTTC.

The chain joins TRBV5-4 to TRBJ2-5; tentatively, D is TRBD2 (5 bases). The CDR3 is made up of 16 amino acids. Germline values: CDR1 SGHNT, CDR2 YYREEE (reference sequence). V was trimmed by 4 bases and J by 2 bases, leaving 18 bases between them. CDR3 protein: CASSLGVVGVQETQYF. In DNA, the CDR3 is TGTGCCAGCAGCCTCGGGGTAGTGGGAGTTCAAGAGACCCAGTACTTC.

CDR3 coding DNA: TGTGCCAGCAGAAGAACCGGGACAGGGATGGGGGCCAACGTCCTGACTTTC. It is translated as CASRRTGTGMGANVLTF. J is TRBJ2-6 and V is TRBV6-6, with 9 bases that match TRBD1. V was clipped by 6 bases and J by 4 bases; unmatched bases: 10. Germline CDR1 reads MNHNY; CDR2 reads SVGAGI (reference sequence). The CDR3 length is 17 residues.

As for this clonotype: An end of the junction does not agree with germline; a read error may underlie this. The rearrangement links TRBV12-3 or TRBV12-4 to TRBJ2-1; D might be TRBD1 (6 bases). The CDR3 has 13 amino acids. CDR3 coding DNA: TGTGCCAGCAGCTCAGGGGTCCACAATGAGCTGTTCTTC. Translated, it gives CASSSGVHNELFF.

About this clonotype itself: The missing conserved phenylalanine or tryptophan at the end of this CDR3 makes a read error likely. It is unclear where the CDR3 begins or ends on the DNA, so no DNA is shown, and the CDR3 is as TCRdb lists it. This sequence joins TRBV5-5 and TRBJ2-7; the listed D gene, TRBD1, was not tested against the DNA. The germline gives CDR1 SGHKS, CDR2 YYEKEE (reference sequence). The CDR3 spans 16 residues, counting both ends. CDR3 residues: CASSPRIGGASYEQYY.

This clonotype was picked up many times. This rearrangement joins TRBV5-1 to TRBJ2-4, with 8 bases that match TRBD1. Unmatched junction bases numbered 10, after V lost 0 bases and J lost 8 bases. The CDR3 consists of 16 residues. CDR1 is SGHRS, CDR2 YFSETQ, per germline. In nucleotides, the CDR3 is TGCGCCAGCAGCTTGGTTCAGGGGGCGGATATGGACATTCAGTACTTC. It encodes CASSLVQGADMDIQYF.

For this clonotype: A read error may produce the germline difference seen at one junction end. The V and J genes are TRBV11-2 and TRBJ2-3; D possibly uses TRBD1 or TRBD2 (5 bases each). The germline CDR1 and CDR2 sequences are SGHAT and FQNNGV. The CDR3 covers 17 residues. In DNA, the CDR3 is TGTGCCAGCAGCTTAGCAATGGGGAGAAGGGGCACAGATACACAGAATTTT. Its protein product is CASSLAMGRRGTDTQNF.

This clonotype was detected ten times or more. This rearrangement joins TRBV5-1 to TRBJ2-1; 8 bases map to TRBD2. The germline CDR1 and CDR2 sequences are SGHRS and YFSETQ. There are 16 residues in the CDR3. V dropped 5 bases and J dropped 4; count of bases not matched to a gene: 11. DNA for the CDR3: TGCGCCAGCAGGCCAAGGGAAGCGGGGGCGTACAATGAGCAGTTCTTC. It encodes CASRPREAGAYNEQFF. The whole variable domain, remainder taken from reference TRBV5-1 and TRBJ2-1, is KAGVTQTPRYLIKTRGQQVTLSCSPISGHRSVSWYQQTPGQGLQFLFEYFSETQRNKGNFPGRFSGRQFSNSRSEMNVSTLELGDSALYLCASRPREAGAYNEQFFGPGTRLTVL.

As for this clonotype: This may be a read error: a much more frequent sequence differs by one nucleotide. The rearrangement links TRBV6-1 to TRBJ1-4; D possibly corresponds to TRBD1 (5 bases). V was shortened by 1 base and J by 12 bases, with 18 bases between the two germline ends. Germline loops: CDR1 MNHNS, CDR2 SASEGT. This CDR3 is 15 amino acids long. CDR3 loop: CASSEVQRGDEELFF. CDR3 sequence (DNA): TGTGCCAGCAGTGAAGTACAACGGGGGGATGAGGAACTGTTTTTT.

Turning to this clonotype: An end of the junction does not agree with germline; a read error may underlie this. The rearrangement uses TRBV29-1 and TRBJ2-7; 9 nucleotides match TRBD2. Germline V lookup: CDR1 SQVTM, CDR2 ANQGSEA. The CDR3 spans 14 residues. The chain's CDR3 is CSVVGGRGVGEQYF. The CDR3 nucleotides are TGCAGTGTTGTAGGCGGGAGGGGAGTCGGCGAGCAGTACTTC.

This clonotype was observed a single time. The junction and the germline gene differ at one end; a read error may be behind it. The chain carries TRBV11-2 and TRBJ2-3, with D perhaps matching TRBD2 (5 bases). This CDR3 spans 14 amino acids. Germline lookup yields CDR1 SGHAT and CDR2 FQNNGV. The DNA for the CDR3 is TGTGCCAGCTGCTTAGTTGGGAGCACAGTTACACAGTATTTT. Amino acids: CASCLVGSTVTQYF.

Concerning this clonotype itself: This clone may be a read error of a much larger clone one base away. CDR3 in amino acids: CACPGTSRTEAIF. Here the CDR3 DNA reads TGTGCCTGCCCCGGGACCTCAAGAACTGAAGCTATCTTT. The rearrangement uses TRBV30 and TRBJ1-1, with a tentative D call TRBD1 (5 bases). The CDR3 is 13 amino acids. The germline V gene encodes CDR1 GTSNPN and CDR2 SVGIG (reference sequence). Full variable domain (outside the CDR3, taken from reference TRBV30 and TRBJ1-1): SQTIHQWPATLVQPVGSPLSLECTVEGTSNPNLYWYRQAAGRGLQLLFYSVGIGQISSEVPQNLSASRPQDRQFILSSKKLLLSDSGFYLCACPGTSRTEAIFGQGTRLTVV.

At least ten counts were recorded for this clonotype. For the CDR3, the DNA is TGTGCCAGCAGCTTCCAGTGGGGACTAGCGGAAATTCTACGGTACGAGCAGTACTTC. Translated: CASSFQWGLAEILRYEQYF. The J gene is TRBJ2-7, the V gene TRBV5-5; TRBD2 agrees at 11 bases. Trimming removed 2 bases from V and 4 bases from J; junction bases left unmatched: 17. Germline values: CDR1 SGHKS, CDR2 YYEKEE (reference sequence). The CDR3 is 19 amino acids.

V and J are TRBV9 and TRBJ2-5; 9 nucleotides agree with TRBD1. The germline V gene has CDR1 SGDLS and CDR2 YYNGEE. The CDR3 loop spans 14 amino acids. V dropped 7 bases and J dropped 5; count of bases not matched to a gene: 9. CDR3 protein: CASGNTGGSETQYF. The CDR3 bases are TGTGCCAGCGGCAATACAGGGGGCAGCGAGACCCAGTACTTC.